The source of this T cell receptor (beta chain) is a study of shared clonotypes between healthy human individuals. With V trimmed by 1 base and J by 7 bases, 8 bases remained unmatched. Germline V gene data show CDR1 as SGHNT and CDR2 as YYREEE (reference sequence). The CDR3 sequence is 18 residues long. TCRdb keeps only in-frame clones here, not all; method: immunoSEQ multiplex PCR. Here the sample spans over 2 million clones, over 85% being singletons. A split of CD4+ cells into CD45RA+ naive and CD45RA-negative memory subsets was performed. The V and J genes are TRBV5-4 and TRBJ2-2, with 15 bases that match TRBD2. The specimen was naive CD4+ T cells sorted from blood. This sample's subset: CD45RA+ positively selected. The sequence derives from a man younger than 35 in good health. Written as DNA, the CDR3 is TGTGCCAGCAGCTTGAGGACTAGCGGGAGGGCCAAGGTCGGGGAGCTGTTTTTT. Translation: CASSLRTSGRAKVGELFF.